This T cell receptor beta chain is from a study of blood T cell repertoires in COVID-19. Study-wide context: T cells, B-cell-depleted T cells, or PBMCs supplied cDNA or gDNA.

This table comes from immunoSEQ multiplex PCR, and its TCRdb copy is limited to in-frame clones, with some not included. The sample holds over 100,000 clones, 87% seen once. A Seattle source enrolled patients during active infection and followed them longitudinally. This TCR was sampled from a woman between 50 and 59 years old with COVID-19, enrolled during active disease. Sequenced: peripheral blood.

The DNA for the CDR3 is TGTGCCAGCAGTGACCAGACAAGGGGTGAAGCTTTCTTT. Translating it yields CASSDQTRGEAFF. The chain combines TRBV27 with TRBJ1-1, with D perhaps TRBD1 (5 bases). The CDR3 contains 13 residues. V dropped 5 bases and J dropped 7 bases, with 14 bases sitting between them. CDR1 and CDR2 (germline): MNHEY, SMNVEV (reference sequence).